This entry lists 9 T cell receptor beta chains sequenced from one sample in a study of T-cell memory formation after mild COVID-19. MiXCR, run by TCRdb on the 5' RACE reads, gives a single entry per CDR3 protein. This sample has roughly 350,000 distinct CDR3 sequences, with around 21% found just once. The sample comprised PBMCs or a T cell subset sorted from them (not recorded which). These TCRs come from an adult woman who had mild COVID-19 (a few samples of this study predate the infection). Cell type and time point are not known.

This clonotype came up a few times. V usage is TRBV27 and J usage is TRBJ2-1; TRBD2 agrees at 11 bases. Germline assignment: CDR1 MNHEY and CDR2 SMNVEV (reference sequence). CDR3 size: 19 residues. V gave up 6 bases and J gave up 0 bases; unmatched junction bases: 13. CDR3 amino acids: CASSPIGTSGRSSYNEQFF. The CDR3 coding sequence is TGTGCCAGCAGCCCCATAGGGACTAGCGGAAGGAGCTCCTACAATGAGCAGTTCTTC.

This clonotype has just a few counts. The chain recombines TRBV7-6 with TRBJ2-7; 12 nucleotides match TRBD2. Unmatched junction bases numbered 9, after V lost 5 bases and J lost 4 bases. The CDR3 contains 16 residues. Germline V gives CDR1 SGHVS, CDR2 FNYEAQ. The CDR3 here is CASSPPTSGSYYEQYF. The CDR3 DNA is TGTGCCAGCAGCCCCCCGACTAGCGGGAGCTATTACGAGCAGTACTTC.

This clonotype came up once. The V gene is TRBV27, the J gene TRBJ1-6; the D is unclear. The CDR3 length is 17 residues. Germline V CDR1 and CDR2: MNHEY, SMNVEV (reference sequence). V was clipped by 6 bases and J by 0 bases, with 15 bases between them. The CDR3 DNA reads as TGTGCCAGCAGCCAGGACCTCCTGAGCTCCTATAATTCACCCCTCCACTTT. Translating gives CASSQDLLSSYNSPLHF.

As DNA, the CDR3 is TGTGCCAGTAGTATAGGGCCAGGCCGGAACACTGAAGCTTTCTTT. Translation: CASSIGPGRNTEAFF. This chain uses TRBV19 with TRBJ1-1; D is uncertain. Germline V gene lookup returns CDR1 LNHDA and CDR2 SQIVND (reference sequence). This CDR3 is 15 amino acids long. V dropped 1 base and J dropped 1 base, with 10 bases sitting between them. Combining the CDR3 with reference TRBV19 and TRBJ1-1 gives the whole variable domain DGGITQSPKYLFRKEGQNVTLSCEQNLNHDAMYWYRQDPGQGLRLIYYSQIVNDFQKGDIAEGYSVSREKKESFPLTVTSAQKNPTAFYLCASSIGPGRNTEAFFGQGTRLTVV.

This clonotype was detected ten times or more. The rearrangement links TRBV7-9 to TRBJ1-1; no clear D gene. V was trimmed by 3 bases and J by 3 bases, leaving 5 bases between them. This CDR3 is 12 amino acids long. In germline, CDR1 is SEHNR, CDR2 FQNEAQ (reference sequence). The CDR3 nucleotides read TGTGCCAGCAGCTTTTCGGACACTGAAGCTTTCTTT. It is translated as CASSFSDTEAFF.

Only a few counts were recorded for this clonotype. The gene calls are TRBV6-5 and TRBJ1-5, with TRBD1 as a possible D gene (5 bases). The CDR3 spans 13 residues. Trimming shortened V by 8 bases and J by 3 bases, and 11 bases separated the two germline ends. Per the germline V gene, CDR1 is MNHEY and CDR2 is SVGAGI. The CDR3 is CASFAGINQPQHF. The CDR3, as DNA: TGTGCCAGCTTCGCAGGGATCAATCAGCCCCAGCATTTT.

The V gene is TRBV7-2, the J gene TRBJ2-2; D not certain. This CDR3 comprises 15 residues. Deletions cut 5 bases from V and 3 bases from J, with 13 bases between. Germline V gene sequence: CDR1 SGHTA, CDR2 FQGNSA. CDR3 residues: CASSGYRRDTGELFF. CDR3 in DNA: TGTGCCAGCAGCGGATACAGAAGAGACACCGGGGAGCTGTTTTTT.

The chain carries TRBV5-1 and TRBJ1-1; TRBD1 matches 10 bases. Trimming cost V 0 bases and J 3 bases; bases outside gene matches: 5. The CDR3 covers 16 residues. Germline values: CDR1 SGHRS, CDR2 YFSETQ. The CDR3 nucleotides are TGCGCCAGCAGCTTGGGGACAGGGGGATCTTACACTGAAGCTTTCTTT. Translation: CASSLGTGGSYTEAFF.

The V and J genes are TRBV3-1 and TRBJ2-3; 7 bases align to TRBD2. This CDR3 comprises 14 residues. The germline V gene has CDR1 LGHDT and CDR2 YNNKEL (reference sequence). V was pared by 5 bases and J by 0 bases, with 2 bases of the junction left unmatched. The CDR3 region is CASSKRGSTDTQYF. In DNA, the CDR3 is TGTGCCAGCAGCAAGCGGGGCAGCACAGATACGCAGTATTTT.